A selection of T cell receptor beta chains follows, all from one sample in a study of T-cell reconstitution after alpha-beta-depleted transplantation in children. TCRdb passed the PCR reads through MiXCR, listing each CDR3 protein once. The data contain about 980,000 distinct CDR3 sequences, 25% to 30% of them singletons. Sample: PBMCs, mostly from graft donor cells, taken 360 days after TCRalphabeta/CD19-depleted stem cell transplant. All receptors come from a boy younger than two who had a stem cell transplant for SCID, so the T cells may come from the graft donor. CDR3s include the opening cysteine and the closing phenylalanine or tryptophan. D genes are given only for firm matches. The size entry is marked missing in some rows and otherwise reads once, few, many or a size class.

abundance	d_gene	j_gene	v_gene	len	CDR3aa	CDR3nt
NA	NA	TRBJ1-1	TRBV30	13	CAWRGRENTEAFF	TGTGCCTGGAGGGGACGGGAGAACACTGAAGCTTTCTTT
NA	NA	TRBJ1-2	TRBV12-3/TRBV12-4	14	CASSSMGLPYGYTF	TGTGCCAGCAGTTCGATGGGCCTCCCTTATGGCTACACCTTC
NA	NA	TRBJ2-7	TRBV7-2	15	CASSLTPDPVYEQYF	TGTGCCAGCAGCCTCACCCCGGACCCGGTTTACGAGCAGTACTTC
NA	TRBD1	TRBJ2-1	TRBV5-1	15	CASSFTGTGTNEQFF	TGCGCCAGCAGCTTCACCGGGACAGGGACCAATGAGCAGTTCTTC
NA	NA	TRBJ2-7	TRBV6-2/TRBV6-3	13	CASSYWPSYEQYF	TGTGCCAGCAGTTATTGGCCCTCCTACGAGCAGTACTTC
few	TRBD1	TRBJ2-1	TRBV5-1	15	CASSSGQALDNEQFF	TGCGCCAGCAGCTCCGGACAGGCGCTGGACAATGAGCAGTTCTTC
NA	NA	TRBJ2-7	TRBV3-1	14	CASSQRGAAYEQYF	TGTGCCAGCAGCCAGCGGGGAGCCGCCTACGAGCAGTACTTC
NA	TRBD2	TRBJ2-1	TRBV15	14	CATSRDSASGEQFF	TGTGCCACCAGCAGAGATTCGGCTAGCGGTGAGCAGTTCTTC
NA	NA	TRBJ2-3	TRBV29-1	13	CSVPAGSTDTQYF	TGCAGCGTTCCTGCAGGGAGCACAGATACGCAGTATTTT
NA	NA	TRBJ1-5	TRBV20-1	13	CSAVGARNQPQHF	TGCAGTGCGGTCGGGGCTCGAAATCAGCCCCAGCATTTT
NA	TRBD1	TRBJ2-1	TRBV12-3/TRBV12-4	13	CASGSDRGAEQFF	TGTGCCAGCGGATCCGACAGGGGGGCTGAGCAGTTCTTC
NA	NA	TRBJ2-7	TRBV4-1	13	CASSQGPGLLQYF	TGCGCCAGCAGCCAAGGCCCGGGCTTGCTGCAGTACTTC
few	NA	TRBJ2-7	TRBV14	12	CASSHERGEQYF	TGTGCCAGCAGCCATGAGCGCGGCGAGCAGTACTTC
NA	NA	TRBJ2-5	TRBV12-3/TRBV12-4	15	CASSFSVGLGETQYF	TGTGCCAGCAGTTTCTCCGTGGGACTCGGTGAGACCCAGTACTTC
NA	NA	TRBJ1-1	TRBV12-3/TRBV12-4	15	CASSPFLSDNTEAFF	TGTGCCAGCAGCCCCTTTTTATCTGACAACACTGAAGCTTTCTTT
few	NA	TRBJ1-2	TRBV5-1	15	CASSVGTLANYGYTF	TGCGCCAGCAGCGTAGGGACGCTCGCTAACTATGGCTACACCTTC
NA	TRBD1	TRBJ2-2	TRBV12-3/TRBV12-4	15	CASSPTGGHTGELFF	TGTGCCAGCAGTCCGACAGGGGGGCACACCGGGGAGCTGTTTTTT
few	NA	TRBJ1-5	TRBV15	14	CATSRELGNQPQHF	TGTGCCACCAGCAGAGAGTTGGGGAATCAGCCCCAGCATTTT
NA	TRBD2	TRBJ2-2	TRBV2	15	CASSGPGLGTGELFF	TGTGCCAGCAGCGGACCGGGACTAGGCACCGGGGAGCTGTTTTTT
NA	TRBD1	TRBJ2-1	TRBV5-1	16	CASSLVGDSDYNEQFF	TGCGCCAGCAGCTTGGTGGGGGACAGCGACTACAATGAGCAGTTCTTC
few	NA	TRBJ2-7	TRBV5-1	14	CASSWGLASYEQYF	TGCGCCAGCAGCTGGGGGCTAGCCTCCTACGAGCAGTACTTC
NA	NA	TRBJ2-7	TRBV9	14	CASSKPGHGHEQYF	TGTGCCAGCTCCAAACCGGGACATGGTCACGAGCAGTACTTC
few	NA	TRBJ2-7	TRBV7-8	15	CASSLEVAIPYEQYF	TGTGCCAGCAGCTTAGAGGTAGCCATTCCCTACGAGCAGTACTTC
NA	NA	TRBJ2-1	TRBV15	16	CATSRDFRALYNEQFF	TGTGCCACCAGCAGAGATTTCCGGGCCCTGTACAATGAGCAGTTCTTC
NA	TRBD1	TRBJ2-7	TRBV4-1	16	CASSQDRGGISYEQYF	TGCGCCAGCAGCCAAGATCGAGGGGGCATTTCTTACGAGCAGTACTTC
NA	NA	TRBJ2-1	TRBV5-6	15	CASSLEWGMVNEQFF	TGTGCCAGCAGCTTAGAGTGGGGTATGGTGAATGAGCAGTTCTTC
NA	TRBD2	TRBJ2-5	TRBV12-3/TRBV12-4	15	CASSPGSSGGGTQYF	TGTGCCAGCAGCCCCGGCTCTAGCGGGGGCGGGACCCAGTACTTC
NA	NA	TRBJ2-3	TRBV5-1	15	CASSLDGALTDTQYF	TGCGCCAGCAGCTTGGACGGGGCCCTCACAGATACGCAGTATTTT
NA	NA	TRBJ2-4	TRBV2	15	CASSPNLLAKNIQYF	TGTGCCAGCAGTCCTAATCTCCTAGCCAAAAACATTCAGTACTTC
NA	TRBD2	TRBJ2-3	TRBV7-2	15	CASSPGLVATDTQYF	TGTGCCAGCAGCCCTGGACTAGTCGCCACAGATACGCAGTATTTT
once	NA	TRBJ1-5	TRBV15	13	CATSRDVYQPQHF	TGTGCCACCAGCAGAGATGTGTATCAGCCCCAGCATTTT
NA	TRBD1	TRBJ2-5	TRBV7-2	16	CASSLARDRVSETQYF	TGTGCCAGCAGCTTAGCCCGGGACAGGGTTTCGGAGACCCAGTACTTC
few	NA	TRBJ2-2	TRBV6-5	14	CASSYDRNTGELFF	TGTGCCAGCAGTTACGACCGGAACACCGGGGAGCTGTTTTTT
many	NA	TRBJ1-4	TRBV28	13	CASTRGASEKLFF	TGTGCCAGCACGCGGGGGGCGAGTGAAAAACTGTTTTTT
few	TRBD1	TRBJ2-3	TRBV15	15	CATSSRDRGRDTQYF	TGTGCCACCAGCAGTCGGGACAGGGGGAGAGATACGCAGTATTTT
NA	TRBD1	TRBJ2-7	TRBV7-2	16	CASSLASGTGAHEQYF	TGTGCCAGCAGCTTAGCATCCGGGACAGGGGCCCACGAGCAGTACTTC
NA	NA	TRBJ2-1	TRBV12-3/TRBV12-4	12	CASSFRDREQFF	TGTGCCAGCAGTTTCAGGGATCGTGAGCAGTTCTTC
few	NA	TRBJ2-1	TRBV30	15	CAWRVRGSSYNEQFF	TGTGCCTGGAGGGTCCGGGGGAGCTCCTACAATGAGCAGTTCTTC
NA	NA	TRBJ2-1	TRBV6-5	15	CASSYYGPRNNEQFF	TGTGCCAGCAGTTATTACGGACCACGAAACAATGAGCAGTTCTTC
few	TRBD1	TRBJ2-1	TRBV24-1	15	CATSSGTGRNNEQFF	TGTGCCACCAGTTCCGGGACAGGGAGAAACAATGAGCAGTTCTTC